This T cell receptor beta chain originates from a study of cytotoxic CD8 clonotypes in ibrutinib-treated CLL. The CDR3 is 15 amino acids. Germline V gives CDR1 SGHRS, CDR2 YFSETQ. After removal of 4 bases from V and 3 bases from J, the junction contained 7 bases not matched to a gene. Depths of 1 in 200,000 to 1 in 1 million T cells were the sequencing target. Method: immunoSEQ multiplex PCR; TCRdb's copy keeps in-frame clones and lacks some. The sample consists of roughly 330,000 clones, 67% of them appearing once. Remarks on this clone: Antigen specificity is unknown.

Frozen PBMC stocks contributed 2 to 2.5 micrograms of genomic DNA to the TCR beta libraries. Study results and caveats: Clonality increased at ibrutinib response, then returned toward baseline at progression.

The sample was PBMCs, taken after 36 months of ibrutinib treatment. The receptor was isolated from a human donor with chronic lymphocytic leukemia. The chain recombines TRBV5-1 with TRBJ2-3; 8 bases are shared with TRBD2. CDR3 amino acids: CASSIGGAATDTQYF. CDR3 bases: TGCGCCAGCAGCATCGGGGGGGCCGCAACAGATACGCAGTATTTT.